This T cell receptor (beta chain) was sequenced in a study of T cell responses to AZD1222 COVID-19 vaccine. Germline values: CDR1 SQVTM, CDR2 ANQGSEA. The CDR3 totals 13 residues. V was trimmed by 7 bases and J by 3 bases, leaving 15 bases between them. The assay was immunoSEQ multiplex PCR, and TCRdb's table has in-frame clones only and misses some. The table includes about 120,000 clones, 80% to 90% detected once. Sequenced here: peripheral blood, sampled on day 0 of AZD1222 vaccination. The TCR originated in an adult in good health. The V call is TRBV29-1, the J call TRBJ1-2, with D possibly being TRBD1 (5 bases). Here the CDR3 DNA reads TGCAGCGCGAGGGGTTTGACGGACTATGGCTACACCTTC. It encodes CSARGLTDYGYTF. The whole variable domain, filled in from reference TRBV29-1 and TRBJ1-2, reads SAVISQKPSRDICQRGTSLTIQCQVDSQVTMMFWYRQQPGQSLTLIATANQGSEATYESGFVIDKFPISRPNLTFSTLTVSNMSPEDSSIYLCSARGLTDYGYTFGSGTRLTVV.